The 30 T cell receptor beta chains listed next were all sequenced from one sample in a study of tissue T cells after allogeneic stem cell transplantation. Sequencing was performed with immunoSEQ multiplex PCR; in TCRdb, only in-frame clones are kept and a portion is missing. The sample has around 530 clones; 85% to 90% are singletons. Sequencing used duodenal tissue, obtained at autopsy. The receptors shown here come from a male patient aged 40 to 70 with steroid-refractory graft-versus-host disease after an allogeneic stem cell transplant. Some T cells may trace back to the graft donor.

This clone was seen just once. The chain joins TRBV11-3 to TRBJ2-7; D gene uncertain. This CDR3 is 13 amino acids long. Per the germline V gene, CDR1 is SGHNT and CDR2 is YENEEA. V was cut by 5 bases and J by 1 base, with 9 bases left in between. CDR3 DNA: TGTGCCAGCAGCAAAACAGAATCCTACGAGCAGTACTTC. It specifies CASSKTESYEQYF.

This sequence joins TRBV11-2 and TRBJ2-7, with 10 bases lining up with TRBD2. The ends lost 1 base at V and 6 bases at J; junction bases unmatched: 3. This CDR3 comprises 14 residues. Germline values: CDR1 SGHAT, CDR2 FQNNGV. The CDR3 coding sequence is TGTGCCAGCAGCTTAGCCCTAGCGGGGGTCGAGCAGTACTTC. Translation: CASSLALAGVEQYF.

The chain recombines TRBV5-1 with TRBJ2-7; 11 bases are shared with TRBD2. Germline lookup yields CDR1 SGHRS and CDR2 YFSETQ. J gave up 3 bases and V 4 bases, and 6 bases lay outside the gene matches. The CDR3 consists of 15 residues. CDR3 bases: TGCGCCAGCAGCCTCGCACTAGCGGGGGTCTACGAGCAGTACTTC. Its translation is CASSLALAGVYEQYF.

The CDR3 is CASRFSGMNTEAFF. CDR3 bases: TGTGCCAGTAGGTTCTCAGGAATGAACACTGAAGCTTTCTTT. The chain links TRBV19 to TRBJ1-1; D ambiguous. V dropped 6 bases and J dropped 0 bases, with 11 bases sitting between them. Germline CDR1 is LNHDA and CDR2 is SQIVND (reference sequence). This CDR3 is 14 amino acids long.

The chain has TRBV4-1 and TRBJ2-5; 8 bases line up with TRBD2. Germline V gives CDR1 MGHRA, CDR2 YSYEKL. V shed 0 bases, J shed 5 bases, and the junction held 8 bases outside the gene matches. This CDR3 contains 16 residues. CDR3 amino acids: CASSQEKAGAGETQYF. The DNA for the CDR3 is TGCGCCAGCAGCCAAGAAAAAGCGGGGGCTGGTGAGACCCAGTACTTC.

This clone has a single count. CDR3 amino acids: CASSLGAPGQETQYF. In DNA form, the CDR3 reads TGTGCCAGCAGCTTAGGGGCCCCTGGACAAGAGACCCAGTACTTC. The chain employs TRBV5-4 and TRBJ2-5, with D possibly matching TRBD1 (5 bases). The CDR3 has 15 amino acids. The germline CDR1 and CDR2 sequences are SGHNT and YYREEE (reference sequence). V lost 2 bases and J lost 2, with 13 bases in between.

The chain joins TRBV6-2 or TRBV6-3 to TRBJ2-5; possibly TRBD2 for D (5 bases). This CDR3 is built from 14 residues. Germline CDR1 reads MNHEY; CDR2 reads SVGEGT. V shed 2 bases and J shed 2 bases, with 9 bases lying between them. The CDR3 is CASSYREEQETQYF. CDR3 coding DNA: TGTGCCAGCAGTTACCGGGAAGAACAAGAGACCCAGTACTTC.

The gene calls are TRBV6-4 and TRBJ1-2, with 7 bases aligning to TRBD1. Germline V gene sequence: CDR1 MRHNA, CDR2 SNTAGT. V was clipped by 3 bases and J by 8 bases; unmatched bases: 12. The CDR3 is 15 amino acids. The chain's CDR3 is CASSDTGTDARGYTF. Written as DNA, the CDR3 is TGTGCCAGCAGTGATACCGGGACAGACGCCCGCGGCTACACCTTC.

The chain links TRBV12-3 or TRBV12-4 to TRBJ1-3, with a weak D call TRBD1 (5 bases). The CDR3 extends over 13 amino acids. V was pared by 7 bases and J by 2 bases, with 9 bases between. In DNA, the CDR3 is TGTGCCAGCACCGGAGGGGCTGGAAACACCATATATTTT. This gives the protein CASTGGAGNTIYF.

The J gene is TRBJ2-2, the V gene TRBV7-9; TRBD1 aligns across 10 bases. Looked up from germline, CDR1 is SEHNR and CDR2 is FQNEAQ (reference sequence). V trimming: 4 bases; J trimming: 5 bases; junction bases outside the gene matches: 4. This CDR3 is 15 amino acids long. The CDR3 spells CASSSRDRGTGELFF. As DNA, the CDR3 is TGTGCCAGCAGCTCCCGGGACAGGGGTACCGGGGAGCTGTTTTTT.

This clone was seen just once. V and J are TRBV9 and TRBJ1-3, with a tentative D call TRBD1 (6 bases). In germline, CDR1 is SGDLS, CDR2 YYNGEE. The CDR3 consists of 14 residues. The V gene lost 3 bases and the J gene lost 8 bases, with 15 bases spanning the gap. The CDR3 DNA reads TGTGCCAGCAGCGCCCACCAGGGGACCTACACCATATATTTT. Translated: CASSAHQGTYTIYF. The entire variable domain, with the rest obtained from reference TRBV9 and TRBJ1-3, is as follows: DSGVTQTPKHLITATGQRVTLRCSPRSGDLSVYWYQQSLDQGLQFLIQYYNGEERAKGNILERFSAQQFPDLHSELNLSSLELGDSALYFCASSAHQGTYTIYFGEGSWLTVV.

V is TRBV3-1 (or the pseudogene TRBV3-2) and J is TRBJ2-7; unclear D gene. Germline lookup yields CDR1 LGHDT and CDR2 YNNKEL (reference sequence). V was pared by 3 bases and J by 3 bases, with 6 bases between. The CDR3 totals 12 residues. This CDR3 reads CASSQSGYEQYF. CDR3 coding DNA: TGTGCCAGCAGCCAGTCGGGCTACGAGCAGTACTTC.

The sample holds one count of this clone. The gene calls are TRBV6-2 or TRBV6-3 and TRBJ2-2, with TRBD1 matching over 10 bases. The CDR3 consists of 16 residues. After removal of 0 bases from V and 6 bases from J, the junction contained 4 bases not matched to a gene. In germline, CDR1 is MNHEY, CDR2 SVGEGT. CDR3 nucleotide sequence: TGTGCCAGCAGTTACTCGAGGACAGGGGGTCCCGGGGAGCTGTTTTTT. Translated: CASSYSRTGGPGELFF.

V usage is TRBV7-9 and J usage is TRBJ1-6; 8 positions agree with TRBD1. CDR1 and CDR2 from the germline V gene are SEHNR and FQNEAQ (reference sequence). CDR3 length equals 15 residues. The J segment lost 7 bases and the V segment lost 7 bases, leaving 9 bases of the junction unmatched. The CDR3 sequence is CASTQLRTGNSPLHF. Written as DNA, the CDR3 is TGTGCCAGCACCCAGCTCCGGACAGGGAATTCACCCCTCCACTTT. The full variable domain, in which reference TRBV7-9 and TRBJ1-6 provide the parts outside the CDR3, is DTGVSQNPRHKITKRGQNVTFRCDPISEHNRLYWYRQTLGQGPEFLTYFQNEAQLEKSRLLSDRFSAERPKGSFSTLEIQRTEQGDSAMYLCASTQLRTGNSPLHFGNGTRLTVT.

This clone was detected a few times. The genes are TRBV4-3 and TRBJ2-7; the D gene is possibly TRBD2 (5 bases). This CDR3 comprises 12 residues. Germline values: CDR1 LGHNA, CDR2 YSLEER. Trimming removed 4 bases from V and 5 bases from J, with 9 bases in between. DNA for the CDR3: TGCGCCAGCAGCCGTGGGCGGGACGAGCAGTACTTC. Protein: CASSRGRDEQYF.

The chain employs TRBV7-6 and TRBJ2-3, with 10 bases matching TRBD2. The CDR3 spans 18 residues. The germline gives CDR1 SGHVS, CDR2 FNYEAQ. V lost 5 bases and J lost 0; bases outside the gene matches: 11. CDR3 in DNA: TGTGCCAGCAGCCGGGATAGCGGGGGGCATCTTAGCACAGATACGCAGTATTTT. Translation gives CASSRDSGGHLSTDTQYF. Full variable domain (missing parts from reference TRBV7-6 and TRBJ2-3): GAGVSQSPRYKVTKRGQDVALRCDPISGHVSLYWYRQALGQGPEFLTYFNYEAQQDKSGLPNDRFSAERPEGSISTLTIQRTEQRDSAMYRCASSRDSGGHLSTDTQYFGPGTRLTVL.

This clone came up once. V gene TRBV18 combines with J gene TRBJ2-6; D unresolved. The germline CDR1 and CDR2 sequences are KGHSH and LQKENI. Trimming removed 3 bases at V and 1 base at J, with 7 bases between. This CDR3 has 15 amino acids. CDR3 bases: TGTGCCAGCTCACCCGACAAGTCTGGGGCCAACGTCCTGACTTTC. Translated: CASSPDKSGANVLTF.

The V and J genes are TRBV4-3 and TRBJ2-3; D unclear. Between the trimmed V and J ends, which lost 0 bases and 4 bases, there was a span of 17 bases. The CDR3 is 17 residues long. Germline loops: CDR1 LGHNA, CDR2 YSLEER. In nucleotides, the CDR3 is TGCGCCAGCAGCCAAGATCAGCCACTCCTAAGTTCAGATACGCAGTATTTT. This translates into CASSQDQPLLSSDTQYF.

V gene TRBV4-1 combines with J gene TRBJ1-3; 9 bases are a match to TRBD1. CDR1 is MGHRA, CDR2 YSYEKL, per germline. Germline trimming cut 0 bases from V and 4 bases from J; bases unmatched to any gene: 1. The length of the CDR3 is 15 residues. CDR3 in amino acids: CASSQEQGAGNTIYF. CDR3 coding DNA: TGCGCCAGCAGCCAAGAACAGGGGGCCGGAAACACCATATATTTT.

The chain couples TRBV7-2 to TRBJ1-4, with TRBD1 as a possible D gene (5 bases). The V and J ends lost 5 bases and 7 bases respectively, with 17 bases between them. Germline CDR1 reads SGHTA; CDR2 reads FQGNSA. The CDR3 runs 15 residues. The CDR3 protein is CASSPGTPAGEKLFF. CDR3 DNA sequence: TGTGCCAGCAGCCCTGGGACGCCTGCGGGTGAAAAACTGTTTTTT.

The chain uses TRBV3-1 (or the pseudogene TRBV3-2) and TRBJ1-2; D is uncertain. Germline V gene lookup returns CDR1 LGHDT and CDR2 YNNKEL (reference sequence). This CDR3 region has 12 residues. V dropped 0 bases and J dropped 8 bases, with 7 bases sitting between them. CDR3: CASSQDRVGYTF. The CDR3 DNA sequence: TGTGCCAGCAGCCAAGATAGGGTAGGCTACACCTTC.

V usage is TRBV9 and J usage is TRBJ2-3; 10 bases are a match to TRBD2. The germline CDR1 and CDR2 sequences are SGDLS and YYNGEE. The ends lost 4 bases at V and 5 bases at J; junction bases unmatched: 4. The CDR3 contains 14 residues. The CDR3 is CASSSSSGGDTQYF. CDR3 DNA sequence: TGTGCCAGCAGCTCATCTAGCGGGGGAGATACGCAGTATTTT.

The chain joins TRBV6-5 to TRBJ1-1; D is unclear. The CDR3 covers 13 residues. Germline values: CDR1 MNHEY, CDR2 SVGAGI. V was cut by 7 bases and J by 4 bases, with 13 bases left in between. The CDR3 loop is CASIPDTFTEAFF. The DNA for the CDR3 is TGTGCCAGCATTCCGGATACCTTCACTGAAGCTTTCTTT.

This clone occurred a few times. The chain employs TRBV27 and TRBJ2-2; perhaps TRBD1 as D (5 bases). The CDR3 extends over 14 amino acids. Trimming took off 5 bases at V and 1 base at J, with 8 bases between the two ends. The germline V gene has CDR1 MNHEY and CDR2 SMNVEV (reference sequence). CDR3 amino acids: CASSARVNTGELFF. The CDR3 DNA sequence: TGTGCCAGCAGTGCCAGGGTGAACACCGGGGAGCTGTTTTTT.

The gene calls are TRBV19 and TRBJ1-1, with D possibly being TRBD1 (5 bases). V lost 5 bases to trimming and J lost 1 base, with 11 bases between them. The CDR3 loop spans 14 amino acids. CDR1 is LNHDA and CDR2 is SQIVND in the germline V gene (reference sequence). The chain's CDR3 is CASSWGSANTEAFF. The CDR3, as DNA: TGTGCCAGTAGTTGGGGGTCAGCGAACACTGAAGCTTTCTTT.

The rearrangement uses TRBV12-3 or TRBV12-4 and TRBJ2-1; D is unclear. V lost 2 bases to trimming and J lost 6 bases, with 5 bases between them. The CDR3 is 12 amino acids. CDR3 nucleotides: TGTGCCAGCAGTTTACGAGGCAATGAGCAGTTCTTC. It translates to CASSLRGNEQFF.

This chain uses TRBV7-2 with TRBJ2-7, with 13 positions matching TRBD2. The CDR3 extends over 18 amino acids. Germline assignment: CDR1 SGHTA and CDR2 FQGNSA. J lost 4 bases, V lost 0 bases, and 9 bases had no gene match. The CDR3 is CASSLAFKLAGGPYEQYF. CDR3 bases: TGTGCCAGCAGCTTAGCTTTTAAACTAGCGGGGGGGCCTTACGAGCAGTACTTC.

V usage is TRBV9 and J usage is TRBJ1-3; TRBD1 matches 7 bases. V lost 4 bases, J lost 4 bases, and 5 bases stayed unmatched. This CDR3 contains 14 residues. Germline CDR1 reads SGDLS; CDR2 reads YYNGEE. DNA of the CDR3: TGTGCCAGCAGCCCCGAGGGGGCGGGAAACACCATATATTTT. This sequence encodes CASSPEGAGNTIYF.

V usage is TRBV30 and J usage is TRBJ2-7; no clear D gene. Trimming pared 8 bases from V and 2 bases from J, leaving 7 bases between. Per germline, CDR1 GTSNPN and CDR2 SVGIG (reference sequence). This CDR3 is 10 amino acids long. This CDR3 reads CAAAAYEQYF. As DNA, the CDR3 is TGTGCCGCCGCGGCCTACGAGCAGTACTTC.

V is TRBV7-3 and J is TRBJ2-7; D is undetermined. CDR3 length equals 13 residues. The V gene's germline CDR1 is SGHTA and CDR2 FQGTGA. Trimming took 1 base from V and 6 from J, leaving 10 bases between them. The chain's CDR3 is CASSLSLLSEQYF. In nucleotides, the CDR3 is TGTGCCAGCAGCTTAAGCTTACTGTCCGAGCAGTACTTC.